Following are 14 T cell receptor beta chains from one sample sequenced in a study of radiation and T cells in renal cell carcinoma (dated by TCRdb to about 2020). The meaning of the sample's time point label: blood 2 weeks post-SBRT. The treatment or condition label, as the study defines it: 15 Gy SBRT to primary tumor, nephrectomy 4 weeks later. Library creation used the immunoSEQ multiplex PCR assay. In TCRdb, the immuneACCESS table is reduced to in-frame sequences with V and J assigned. These tables do not hold every clone; where another copy was compared, an unresolved V gene accounts for under half, and the others remain unexplained. In all, the sample holds 120,000 or so clones, and 65% to 85% of those were seen once. Approximately 6.3% of the sample goes to the ten largest clones. The source material was blood, sampled from a patient whose treatment included radiotherapy and nephrectomy. The receptors shown here come from a man aged 45-65 years with renal cell carcinoma.

The gene calls are TRBV6-5 and TRBJ1-4, with 8 bases lining up with TRBD1. The CDR3 runs to 15 residues. V gave up 6 bases and J gave up 8 bases; unmatched junction bases: 11. The V gene's germline CDR1 is MNHEY and CDR2 SVGAGI. The CDR3 sequence is CASRQRTGNGEKLFF. In DNA form, the CDR3 reads TGTGCCAGCAGGCAAAGGACAGGGAATGGAGAAAAACTGTTTTTT.

Turning to this clone: The sample has other DNA sequences that encode this CDR3 too. The rearrangement joins TRBV28 to TRBJ1-1; D ambiguous. Germline V lookup: CDR1 MDHEN, CDR2 SYDVKM. V lost 3 bases, J lost 1 base, and 6 bases lay in between. The CDR3 covers 13 residues. CDR3 coding DNA: TGTGCCAGCAGTTTGGGGAGGAACACTGAAGCTTTCTTT. Its translation: CASSLGRNTEAFF.

This clone was detected once. The CDR3 end shows no conserved phenylalanine or tryptophan, and so a read error is likely. This sequence joins TRBV2 and TRBJ1-6; 9 nucleotides match TRBD1. Losses at the gene ends were 5 bases for V and 7 bases for J; bases not matched to a gene: 6. CDR3 length: 15 amino acids. The germline gives CDR1 SNHLY, CDR2 FYNNEI. CDR3 loop: CASSTGGAGNSPLHL. The DNA of the CDR3 is TGTGCCAGCAGTACAGGGGGCGCAGGGAATTCACCCCTCCACCTT.

This chain joins TRBV28 and TRBJ1-5; tentative D call: TRBD1 (5 bases). V was cut by 8 bases and J by 0 bases, with 17 bases left in between. The CDR3 consists of 16 residues. Germline CDR1 reads MDHEN; CDR2 reads SYDVKM. This CDR3 is CASCVGTSHSNQPQHF. CDR3 DNA: TGTGCCAGCTGCGTTGGGACGTCACATAGCAATCAGCCCCAGCATTTT.

J is TRBJ2-7 and V is TRBV6-5, with 11 bases fitting TRBD2. The germline CDR1 and CDR2 sequences are MNHEY and SVGAGI. V lost 5 bases to trimming and J lost 5 bases; unmatched junction nucleotides: 8. CDR3 length: 15 amino acids. CDR3 in DNA: TGTGCCAGCAGTATAGCGGGAGGGCCTGTCCACGAGCAGTACTTC. As protein: CASSIAGGPVHEQYF.

This chain uses TRBV6-6 with TRBJ2-2; TRBD2 agrees at 9 bases. Germline values: CDR1 MNHNY, CDR2 SVGAGI (reference sequence). Trimming removed 3 bases from V and 6 bases from J; junction bases left unmatched: 5. The CDR3 length is 15 residues. CDR3 DNA sequence: TGTGCCAGCAGTTATAGGCGGGAGGGCGCCGGGGAGCTGTTTTTT. Translated: CASSYRREGAGELFF.

The chain combines TRBV9 with TRBJ1-4, with a tentative D call TRBD1 (5 bases). CDR3 size: 15 residues. Germline-derived CDR1 and CDR2 are SGDLS and YYNGEE. V dropped 1 base and J dropped 5 bases, with 12 bases sitting between them. The chain's CDR3 is CASSVWGEANEKLFF. CDR3 DNA: TGTGCCAGCAGCGTATGGGGGGAGGCGAATGAAAAACTGTTTTTT.

This clone has a handful of counts. This specimen includes other DNA sequences encoding the same CDR3. The J gene is TRBJ2-1, the V gene TRBV30; D perhaps matches TRBD2 (5 bases). V was shortened by 0 bases and J by 0 bases, with 9 bases between the two germline ends. CDR3 size: 15 residues. The germline CDR1 and CDR2 sequences are GTSNPN and SVGIG (reference sequence). CDR3 nucleotide sequence: TGTGCCTGGAGTGTTCGTGGGAGCTCCTACAATGAGCAGTTCTTC. Residues: CAWSVRGSSYNEQFF.

This clone was recorded at least ten times. Different DNA sequences within this sample yield the same CDR3. V gene TRBV27 combines with J gene TRBJ1-1; D uncertain. Looked up from germline, CDR1 is MNHEY and CDR2 is SMNVEV (reference sequence). Trimming took off 4 bases at V and 4 bases at J, with 7 bases between the two ends. This CDR3 comprises 12 residues. For the CDR3, the DNA is TGTGCCAGCAGTTCGGGAGGCACTGAAGCTTTCTTT. Translated: CASSSGGTEAFF.

The rearrangement links TRBV30 to TRBJ1-5, with no clear D. V gave up 2 bases and J gave up 3 bases, with 8 bases separating them. Germline V CDR1 and CDR2: GTSNPN, SVGIG (reference sequence). CDR3 size: 13 residues. The CDR3 DNA reads as TGTGCCTGGAGTCTGGGTTTCAATCAGCCCCAGCATTTT. This translates into CAWSLGFNQPQHF.

The rearrangement joins TRBV6-6 to TRBJ2-7; TRBD1 matches 8 bases. The trim removed 6 bases at V and 0 bases at J, leaving 4 bases unmatched. Germline CDR1 MNHNY, CDR2 SVGAGI (reference sequence). This CDR3 is 14 amino acids long. As DNA, the CDR3 is TGTGCCAGCAGACGCACAGGGGGCTCCTACGAGCAGTACTTC. This encodes CASRRTGGSYEQYF.

The chain links TRBV30 to TRBJ1-2; D gene unclear. From germline, CDR1 is GTSNPN and CDR2 SVGIG (reference sequence). The V gene lost 2 bases and the J gene lost 4 bases, with 8 bases spanning the gap. This CDR3 has 12 residues. In nucleotides, the CDR3 is TGTGCCTGGAGTCGGGTATCCTATGGCTACACCTTC. Translation gives CAWSRVSYGYTF.

The genes are TRBV10-3 and TRBJ2-5; 9 bases map to TRBD1. CDR3 length: 17 residues. Trimming cost V 2 bases and J 3 bases; bases outside gene matches: 10. Germline values: CDR1 ENHRY, CDR2 SYGVKD. The CDR3 spells CAISEPSGQGKKETQYF. The CDR3 region has the DNA TGTGCCATCAGTGAGCCTTCGGGACAGGGCAAAAAAGAGACCCAGTACTTC.

The J gene is TRBJ1-1, the V gene TRBV10-3; tentatively, D is TRBD1 (5 bases). Germline V gives CDR1 ENHRY, CDR2 SYGVKD. The V end lost 0 bases, the J end lost 5 bases, and 13 bases lay between the germline ends. CDR3 length: 15 amino acids. The CDR3: CAISESWGSGTEAFF. CDR3 DNA: TGTGCCATCAGTGAGTCGTGGGGCTCGGGGACTGAAGCTTTCTTT.